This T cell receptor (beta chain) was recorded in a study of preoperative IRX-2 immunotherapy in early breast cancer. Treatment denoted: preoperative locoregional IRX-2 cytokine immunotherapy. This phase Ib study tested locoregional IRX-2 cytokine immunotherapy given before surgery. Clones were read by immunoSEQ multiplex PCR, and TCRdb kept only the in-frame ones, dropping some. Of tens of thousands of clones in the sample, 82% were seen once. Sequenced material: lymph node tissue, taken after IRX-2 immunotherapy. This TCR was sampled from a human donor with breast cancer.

CDR3 region: CASSMRLALITDTQYF. CDR3 coding DNA: TGTGCCAGTAGTATGCGGCTGGCCCTTATCACAGATACGCAGTATTTT. The chain is built from TRBV19 and TRBJ2-3; D gene uncertain. The V end was cut by 3 bases, the J end by 2 bases, with 15 bases between. CDR3 size: 16 residues. CDR1 is LNHDA and CDR2 is SQIVND in the germline V gene (reference sequence).